These 27 T cell receptor beta chains share one sample of origin, sequenced in a study of early stage breast cancer tumors. Libraries were prepared by immunoSEQ multiplex PCR; TCRdb keeps only in-frame clonotypes and omits some of them. The sample lists around 50,000 clones, approximately 80% seen once, with 1.4% in the top ten. Sequenced input: blood. These receptors all come from a person aged 45-60 years with breast cancer.

Note on this clone: Other nucleotide sequences in the sample specify the same CDR3. The chain carries TRBV27 and TRBJ1-3, with D perhaps matching TRBD1 (6 bases). V was trimmed by 5 bases and J by 4 bases, leaving 9 bases between them. Per the germline V gene, CDR1 is MNHEY and CDR2 is SMNVEV (reference sequence). This CDR3 has 13 amino acids. CDR3 amino acids: CASSPTGGNTIYF. CDR3 in DNA: TGTGCCAGCAGTCCGACAGGAGGAAACACCATATATTTT.

The V call is TRBV19, the J call TRBJ2-5, with D maybe TRBD1 (6 bases). This CDR3 region has 14 residues. From germline, CDR1 is LNHDA and CDR2 SQIVND (reference sequence). Trimming removed 3 bases from V and 5 bases from J, with 13 bases in between. The CDR3 protein is CASSIPGGGETQYF. The CDR3 nucleotides read TGTGCCAGTAGTATCCCTGGGGGCGGTGAGACCCAGTACTTC.

This chain joins TRBV27 and TRBJ2-7; D gene uncertain. The CDR3 has 14 amino acids. V shed 4 bases and J shed 4 bases, with 14 bases lying between them. Per germline, CDR1 MNHEY and CDR2 SMNVEV (reference sequence). CDR3 coding DNA: TGTGCCAGCAGTTACAGCCGTAAGGGATACGAGCAGTACTTC. Its translation is CASSYSRKGYEQYF.

The V gene is TRBV29-1, the J gene TRBJ2-7; 7 nucleotides align to TRBD1. Germline values: CDR1 SQVTM, CDR2 ANQGSEA. This CDR3 region has 13 residues. V was pared by 6 bases and J by 2 bases, with 7 bases of the junction left unmatched. CDR3 bases: TGCAGCGTAGAGAGGGACAGTCCCTACGAGCAGTACTTC. It is translated as CSVERDSPYEQYF.

The chain recombines TRBV4-2 with TRBJ1-5; D ambiguous. Germline CDR1 LGHNA, CDR2 YNFKEQ. The CDR3 extends over 13 amino acids. Trimming left V 1 base short and J 7 bases short, with 8 bases between. CDR3 region: CASSQGEGQPQHF. The CDR3 DNA reads TGTGCCAGCAGCCAAGGTGAGGGACAGCCCCAGCATTTT.

This chain connects TRBV4-2 to TRBJ2-1; 9 positions agree with TRBD2. CDR1 and CDR2 from the germline V gene are LGHNA and YNFKEQ. The CDR3 is 16 residues long. V was pared by 3 bases and J by 4 bases, with 7 bases of the junction left unmatched. This CDR3 reads CASSQTGTSLYNEQFF. The CDR3 coding sequence is TGTGCCAGCAGCCAGACCGGGACTAGCCTTTACAATGAGCAGTTCTTC.

The V and J genes are TRBV11-2 and TRBJ1-4; no reliable D call. Germline CDR1 is SGHAT and CDR2 is FQNNGV. The CDR3 covers 16 residues. V lost 5 bases, J lost 0 bases, and 13 bases lay in between. For the CDR3, the DNA is TGTGCCAGCAGCGTCACGGCGGGCGCAACTAATGAAAAACTGTTTTTT. This gives the protein CASSVTAGATNEKLFF. The whole variable domain, remainder taken from reference TRBV11-2 and TRBJ1-4, is EAGVAQSPRYKIIEKRQSVAFWCNPISGHATLYWYQQILGQGPKLLIQFQNNGVVDDSQLPKDRFSAERLKGVDSTLKIQPAKLEDSAVYLCASSVTAGATNEKLFFGSGTQLSVL.

The genes are TRBV9 and TRBJ2-7; the match to TRBD1 covers 9 bases. V dropped 0 bases and J dropped 6; count of bases not matched to a gene: 7. Germline V gene data show CDR1 as SGDLS and CDR2 as YYNGEE. This CDR3 has 15 residues. The CDR3 DNA sequence: TGTGCCAGCAGCGTAGCGGGGACAGGGTTGGGCGAGCAGTACTTC. The encoded protein is CASSVAGTGLGEQYF. Supplemented by reference TRBV9 and TRBJ2-7, the full variable domain reads DSGVTQTPKHLITATGQRVTLRCSPRSGDLSVYWYQQSLDQGLQFLIQYYNGEERAKGNILERFSAQQFPDLHSELNLSSLELGDSALYFCASSVAGTGLGEQYFGPGTRLTVT.

The chain has TRBV11-1 and TRBJ2-7, with 9 positions matching TRBD2. With V trimmed by 9 bases and J by 5 bases, 14 bases remained unmatched. The CDR3 has 15 amino acids. Germline CDR1 is SGHAT and CDR2 is FQDESV (reference sequence). CDR3 in amino acids: CASRGILAGADEQYF. CDR3 in DNA: TGTGCCAGTCGGGGGATATTAGCGGGAGCGGACGAGCAGTACTTC.

This clone was counted between two and nine times. In nucleotides, the CDR3 is TGTGCCAGCAGCCCTGGCTCTAGCGGGCGTTCCTACAATGAGCAGTTCTTC. Residues: CASSPGSSGRSYNEQFF. The J gene is TRBJ2-1, the V gene TRBV4-2; TRBD2 aligns across 8 bases. J was trimmed by 1 base and V by 4 bases; bases with no gene match: 9. Germline V gene sequence: CDR1 LGHNA, CDR2 YNFKEQ. The CDR3 has 17 amino acids.

The chain combines TRBV6-5 with TRBJ2-5, with D maybe TRBD1 (6 bases). The CDR3 consists of 15 residues. Deletions cut 2 bases from V and 5 bases from J, with 15 bases between. Germline CDR1 and CDR2: MNHEY and SVGAGI. The CDR3 loop is CASSYRGQRLETQYF. The CDR3 DNA is TGTGCCAGCAGTTACCGGGGACAACGTTTGGAGACCCAGTACTTC.

This rearrangement joins TRBV30 to TRBJ2-5; D unclear. This CDR3 has 13 residues. V shed 3 bases and J shed 1 base, with 9 bases lying between them. Germline CDR1 GTSNPN, CDR2 SVGIG (reference sequence). The CDR3 loop is CAWSRSSQETQYF. CDR3 in DNA: TGTGCCTGGAGCCGTAGCAGCCAAGAGACCCAGTACTTC. Full variable domain (missing parts from reference TRBV30 and TRBJ2-5): SQTIHQWPATLVQPVGSPLSLECTVEGTSNPNLYWYRQAAGRGLQLLFYSVGIGQISSEVPQNLSASRPQDRQFILSSKKLLLSDSGFYLCAWSRSSQETQYFGPGTRLLVL.

This clone has more than one count but fewer than ten. The gene calls are TRBV19 and TRBJ1-5; the D gene is possibly TRBD1 (5 bases). This CDR3 is built from 15 residues. Germline CDR1 and CDR2: LNHDA and SQIVND (reference sequence). V shed 2 bases and J shed 6 bases, with 14 bases lying between them. The CDR3 spells CASSIREPGTQPQHF. The CDR3, as DNA: TGTGCCAGTAGTATACGAGAACCGGGGACTCAGCCCCAGCATTTT.

The J gene is TRBJ2-7, the V gene TRBV6-5, with D unresolved. V lost 0 bases and J lost 5, with 11 bases in between. The CDR3 loop spans 14 amino acids. Germline lookup yields CDR1 MNHEY and CDR2 SVGAGI. CDR3 in amino acids: CASSYSLPADEQYF. The CDR3 region has the DNA TGTGCCAGCAGTTACTCGCTCCCGGCGGACGAGCAGTACTTC.

This chain joins TRBV28 and TRBJ2-4; TRBD1 is a possible D gene (6 bases). V dropped 2 bases and J dropped 1 base, with 15 bases sitting between them. Germline V lookup: CDR1 MDHEN, CDR2 SYDVKM. CDR3 length equals 17 residues. CDR3 residues: CASSLVGLRGAKNIQYF. CDR3 DNA sequence: TGTGCCAGCAGTTTAGTGGGGCTGAGGGGGGCCAAAAACATTCAGTACTTC.

This clone was observed a handful of times. The chain recombines TRBV2 with TRBJ1-2, with TRBD1 as a possible D gene (5 bases). The CDR3 has 14 residues. The germline V gene has CDR1 SNHLY and CDR2 FYNNEI. Trimming shortened V by 6 bases and J by 4 bases, and 15 bases separated the two germline ends. The CDR3 loop is CASRGQGFFYGYTF. The CDR3 DNA sequence: TGTGCCAGCAGAGGTCAGGGTTTTTTCTATGGCTACACCTTC.

The chain employs TRBV11-3 and TRBJ2-3, with TRBD2 identical over 7 bases. Germline CDR1 is SGHNT and CDR2 is YENEEA. V trimming: 0 bases; J trimming: 0 bases; junction bases outside the gene matches: 9. The CDR3 contains 18 residues. CDR3 sequence reads: CASSLDGLQAGSTDTQYF. CDR3 in DNA: TGTGCCAGCAGCTTAGATGGGCTCCAAGCGGGGAGCACAGATACGCAGTATTTT.

J is TRBJ1-1 and V is TRBV4-3; 7 bases are shared with TRBD1. The CDR3 has 16 amino acids. The germline gives CDR1 LGHNA, CDR2 YSLEER. Unmatched junction bases numbered 7, after V lost 3 bases and J lost 0 bases. The CDR3 is CASSQATGQMNTEAFF. As DNA, the CDR3 is TGCGCCAGCAGCCAGGCCACGGGACAGATGAACACTGAAGCTTTCTTT.

The genes are TRBV18 and TRBJ2-2; D may correspond to TRBD1 or TRBD2 (5 bases each). Germline loops: CDR1 KGHSH, CDR2 LQKENI. This CDR3 is built from 18 residues. Trimming pared 0 bases from V and 2 bases from J, leaving 16 bases between. This CDR3 reads CASSPPNGDAANTGELFF. As DNA, the CDR3 is TGTGCCAGCTCACCACCGAATGGGGACGCGGCTAACACCGGGGAGCTGTTTTTT.

The V and J genes are TRBV19 and TRBJ1-5; TRBD1 might be the D (6 bases). Trimming took off 4 bases at V and 5 bases at J, with 18 bases between the two ends. CDR1 is LNHDA and CDR2 is SQIVND in the germline V gene (reference sequence). The CDR3 is 16 amino acids. Written as DNA, the CDR3 is TGTGCCAGTAGTAAAACCGGGACATCAGGGTATCAGCCCCAGCATTTT. Translation: CASSKTGTSGYQPQHF.

This chain links TRBV7-8 with TRBJ2-7; TRBD2 matches at 8 bases. Germline lookup yields CDR1 SGHVS and CDR2 FQNEAQ. This CDR3 has 14 residues. Trimming removed 10 bases from V and 5 bases from J; junction bases left unmatched: 13. CDR3 residues: CATSGGLGAHEQYF. In DNA, the CDR3 is TGTGCCACCTCGGGGGGACTAGGAGCCCACGAGCAGTACTTC.

The chain links TRBV2 to TRBJ1-1, with 10 nucleotides matching TRBD1. Per germline, CDR1 SNHLY and CDR2 FYNNEI. The CDR3 extends over 15 amino acids. The trim removed 4 bases at V and 5 bases at J, leaving 7 bases unmatched. The CDR3 sequence is CASSVHGQGGTEAFF. The CDR3 region has the DNA TGTGCCAGCAGTGTACATGGACAGGGGGGGACTGAAGCTTTCTTT.

The V gene is TRBV5-1, the J gene TRBJ2-3; D is uncertain. V was pared by 4 bases and J by 0 bases, with 9 bases between. Germline V gene lookup returns CDR1 SGHRS and CDR2 YFSETQ. This CDR3 has 14 residues. The CDR3 bases are TGCGCCAGCAGCGGAACCGTAAGCACAGATACGCAGTATTTT. Translated: CASSGTVSTDTQYF.

This chain joins TRBV6-5 and TRBJ1-2, with D possibly TRBD1 on 5 matching bases. Germline V gene data show CDR1 as MNHEY and CDR2 as SVGAGI. The CDR3 covers 14 residues. Trimming removed 11 bases from V and 5 bases from J, with 21 bases in between. The CDR3 is CALRGGATIYGYTF. CDR3 nucleotide sequence: TGTGCCCTAAGGGGAGGGGCAACGATTTATGGCTACACCTTC.

The rearrangement joins TRBV29-1 to TRBJ1-6; tentatively, D is TRBD1 (6 bases). The CDR3 has 14 residues. V was cut by 7 bases and J by 6 bases, with 16 bases left in between. Germline V gives CDR1 SQVTM, CDR2 ANQGSEA. The CDR3 protein is CSGAWGLGNSPLHF. In DNA, the CDR3 is TGCAGCGGGGCCTGGGGGCTGGGTAATTCACCCCTCCACTTT.

V gene TRBV7-8 combines with J gene TRBJ2-3; 8 bases map to TRBD2. This CDR3 spans 14 amino acids. Germline V gene data show CDR1 as SGHVS and CDR2 as FQNEAQ. V was clipped by 5 bases and J by 5 bases; unmatched bases: 6. The CDR3 DNA is TGTGCCAGCAGCCCCCGGGGGGGCAAAGATACGCAGTATTTT. Its protein product is CASSPRGGKDTQYF. The entire variable domain, with the rest obtained from reference TRBV7-8 and TRBJ2-3, is as follows: GAGVSQSPRYKVAKRGQDVALRCDPISGHVSLFWYQQALGQGPEFLTYFQNEAQLDKSGLPSDRFFAERPEGSVSTLKIQRTQQEDSAVYLCASSPRGGKDTQYFGPGTRLTVL.

The chain employs TRBV6-5 and TRBJ2-5; maybe TRBD1 (6 bases). The germline V and J ends were trimmed by 0 bases and 3 bases, with 11 bases remaining between them. The CDR3 covers 15 residues. The germline gives CDR1 MNHEY, CDR2 SVGAGI. The CDR3 DNA reads TGTGCCAGCAGTTACTCCAGGGGCGCGAAAGAGACCCAGTACTTC. This encodes CASSYSRGAKETQYF.